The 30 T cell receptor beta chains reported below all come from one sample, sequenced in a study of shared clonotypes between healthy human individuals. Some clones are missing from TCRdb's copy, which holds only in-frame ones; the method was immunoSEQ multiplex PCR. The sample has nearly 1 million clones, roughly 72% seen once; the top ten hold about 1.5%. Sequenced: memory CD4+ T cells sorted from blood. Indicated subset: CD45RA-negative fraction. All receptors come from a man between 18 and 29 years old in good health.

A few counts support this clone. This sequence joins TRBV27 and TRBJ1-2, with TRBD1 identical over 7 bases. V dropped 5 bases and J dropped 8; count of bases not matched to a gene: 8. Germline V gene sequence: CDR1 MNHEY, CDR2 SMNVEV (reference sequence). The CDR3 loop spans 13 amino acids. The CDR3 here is CASSPDRVRGYTF. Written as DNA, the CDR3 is TGTGCCAGCAGTCCCGACAGGGTGAGAGGCTACACCTTC.

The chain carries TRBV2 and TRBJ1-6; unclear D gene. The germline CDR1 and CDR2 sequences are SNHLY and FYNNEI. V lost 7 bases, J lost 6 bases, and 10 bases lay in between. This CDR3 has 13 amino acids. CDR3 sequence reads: CASMGSINSPLHF. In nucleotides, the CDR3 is TGTGCCAGCATGGGCAGTATTAATTCACCCCTCCACTTT.

CDR3 sequence (DNA): TGCAGCGCCGGTGGGTGGGAGAGGGGGCAGTATTTT. It codes for CSAGGWERGQYF. The chain links TRBV29-1 to TRBJ2-3; either TRBD1 or TRBD2 may fit D (5 bases each). Trimming removed 7 bases from V and 11 bases from J, with 19 bases in between. This CDR3 is 12 amino acids long. Germline V gene sequence: CDR1 SQVTM, CDR2 ANQGSEA.

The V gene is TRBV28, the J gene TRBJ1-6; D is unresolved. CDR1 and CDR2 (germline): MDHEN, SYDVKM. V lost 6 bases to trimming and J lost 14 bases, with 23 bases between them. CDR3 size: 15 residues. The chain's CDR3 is CASRRDTARFSALHF. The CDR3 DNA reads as TGTGCCAGCAGGCGTGATACGGCCCGTTTTTCGGCCCTCCACTTT.

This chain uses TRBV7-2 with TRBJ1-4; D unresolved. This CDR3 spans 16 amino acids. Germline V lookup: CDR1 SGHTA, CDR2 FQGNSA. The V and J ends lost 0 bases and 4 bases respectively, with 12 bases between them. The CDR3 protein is CASSLAPGSHNEKLFF. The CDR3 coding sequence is TGTGCCAGCAGCTTAGCGCCGGGCAGCCATAATGAAAAACTGTTTTTT.

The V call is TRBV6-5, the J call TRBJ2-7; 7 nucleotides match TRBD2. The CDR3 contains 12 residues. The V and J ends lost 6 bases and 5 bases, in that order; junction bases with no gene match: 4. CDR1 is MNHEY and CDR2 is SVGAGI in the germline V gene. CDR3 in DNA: TGTGCCAGCAGGGGACTACAGGACGAGCAGTACTTC. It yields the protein CASRGLQDEQYF.

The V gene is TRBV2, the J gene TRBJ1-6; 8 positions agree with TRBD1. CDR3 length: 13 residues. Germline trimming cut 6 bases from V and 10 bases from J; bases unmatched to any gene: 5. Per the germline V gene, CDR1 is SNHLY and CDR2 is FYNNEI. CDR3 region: CASRRQGNSPLHF. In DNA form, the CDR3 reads TGTGCCAGCAGGAGACAGGGGAACTCACCCCTCCACTTT.

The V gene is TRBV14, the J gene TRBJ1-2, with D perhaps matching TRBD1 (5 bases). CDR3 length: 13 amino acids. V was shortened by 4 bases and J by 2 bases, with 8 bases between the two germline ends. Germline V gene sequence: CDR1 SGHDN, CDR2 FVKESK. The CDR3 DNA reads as TGTGCCAGCAGCCGGACACACAACTATGGCTACACCTTC. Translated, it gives CASSRTHNYGYTF.

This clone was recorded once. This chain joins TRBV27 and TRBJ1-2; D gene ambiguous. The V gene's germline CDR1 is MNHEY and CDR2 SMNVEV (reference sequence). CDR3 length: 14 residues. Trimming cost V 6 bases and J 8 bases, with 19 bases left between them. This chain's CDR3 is CASSYDPRSTGYTF. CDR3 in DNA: TGTGCCAGCAGCTATGACCCGAGAAGCACAGGCTACACCTTC.

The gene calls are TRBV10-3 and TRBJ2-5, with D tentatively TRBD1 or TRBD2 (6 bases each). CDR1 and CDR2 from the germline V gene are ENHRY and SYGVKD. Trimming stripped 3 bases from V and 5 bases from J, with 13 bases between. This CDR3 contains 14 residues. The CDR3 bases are TGTGCCATCAGTGAACAGGGACGGGGGGAGACCCAGTACTTC. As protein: CAISEQGRGETQYF.

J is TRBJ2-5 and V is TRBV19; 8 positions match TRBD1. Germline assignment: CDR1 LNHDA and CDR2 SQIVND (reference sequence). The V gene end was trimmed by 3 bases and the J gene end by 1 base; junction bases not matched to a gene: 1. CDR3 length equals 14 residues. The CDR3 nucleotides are TGTGCCAGTAGTATGACAGGGGCCCAAGAGACCCAGTACTTC. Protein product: CASSMTGAQETQYF.

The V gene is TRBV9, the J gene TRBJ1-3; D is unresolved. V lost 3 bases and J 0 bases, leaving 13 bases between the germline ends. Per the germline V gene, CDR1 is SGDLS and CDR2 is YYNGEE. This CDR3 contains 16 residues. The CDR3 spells CASSAPGSRSGNTIYF. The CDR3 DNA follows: TGTGCCAGCAGCGCCCCCGGGAGTCGCTCTGGAAACACCATATATTTT. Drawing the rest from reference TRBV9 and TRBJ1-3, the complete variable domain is DSGVTQTPKHLITATGQRVTLRCSPRSGDLSVYWYQQSLDQGLQFLIQYYNGEERAKGNILERFSAQQFPDLHSELNLSSLELGDSALYFCASSAPGSRSGNTIYFGEGSWLTVV.

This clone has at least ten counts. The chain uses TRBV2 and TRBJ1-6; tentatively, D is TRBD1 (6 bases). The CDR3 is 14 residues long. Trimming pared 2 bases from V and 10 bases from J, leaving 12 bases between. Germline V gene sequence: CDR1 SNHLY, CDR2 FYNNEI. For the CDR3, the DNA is TGTGCCAGCAGTGAAAGAACAGGGACCTCACCCCTCCACTTT. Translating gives CASSERTGTSPLHF.

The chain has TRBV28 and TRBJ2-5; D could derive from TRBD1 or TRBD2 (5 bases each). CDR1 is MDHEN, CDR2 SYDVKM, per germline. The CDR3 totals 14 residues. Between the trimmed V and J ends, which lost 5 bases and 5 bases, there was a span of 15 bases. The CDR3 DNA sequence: TGTGCCAGCAGTCTAACCAGGGAGCTTGAGACCCAGTACTTC. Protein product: CASSLTRELETQYF. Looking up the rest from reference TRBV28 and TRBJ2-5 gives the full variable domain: DVKVTQSSRYLVKRTGEKVFLECVQDMDHENMFWYRQDPGLGLRLIYFSYDVKMKEKGDIPEGYSVSREKKERFSLILESASTNQTSMYLCASSLTRELETQYFGPGTRLLVL.

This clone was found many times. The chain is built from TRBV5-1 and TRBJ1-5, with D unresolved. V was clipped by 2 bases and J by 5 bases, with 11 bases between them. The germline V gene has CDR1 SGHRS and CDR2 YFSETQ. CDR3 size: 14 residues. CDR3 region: CASSFFILDQPQHF. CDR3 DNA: TGCGCCAGCAGCTTTTTTATCTTGGATCAGCCCCAGCATTTT. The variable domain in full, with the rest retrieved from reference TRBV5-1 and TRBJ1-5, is KAGVTQTPRYLIKTRGQQVTLSCSPISGHRSVSWYQQTPGQGLQFLFEYFSETQRNKGNFPGRFSGRQFSNSRSEMNVSTLELGDSALYLCASSFFILDQPQHFGDGTRLSIL.

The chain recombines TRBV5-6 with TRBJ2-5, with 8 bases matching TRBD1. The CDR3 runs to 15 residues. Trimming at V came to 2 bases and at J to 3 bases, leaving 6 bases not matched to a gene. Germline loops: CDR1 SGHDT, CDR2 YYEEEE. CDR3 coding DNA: TGTGCCAGCAGCTTAGGACAGGGCATGAAAGAGACCCAGTACTTC. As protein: CASSLGQGMKETQYF.

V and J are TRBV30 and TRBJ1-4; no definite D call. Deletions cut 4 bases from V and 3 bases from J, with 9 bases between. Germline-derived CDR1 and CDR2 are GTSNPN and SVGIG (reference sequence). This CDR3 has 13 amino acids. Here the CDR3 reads CAWNWDPNEKLFF. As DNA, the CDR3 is TGTGCCTGGAACTGGGATCCTAATGAAAAACTGTTTTTT.

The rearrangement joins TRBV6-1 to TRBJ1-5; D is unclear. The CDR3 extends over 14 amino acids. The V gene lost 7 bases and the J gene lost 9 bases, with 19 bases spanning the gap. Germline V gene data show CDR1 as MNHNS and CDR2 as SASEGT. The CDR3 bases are TGTGCCAGCAATCTTGGAGGAGGAGGATCGCCCCAGCATTTT. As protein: CASNLGGGGSPQHF.

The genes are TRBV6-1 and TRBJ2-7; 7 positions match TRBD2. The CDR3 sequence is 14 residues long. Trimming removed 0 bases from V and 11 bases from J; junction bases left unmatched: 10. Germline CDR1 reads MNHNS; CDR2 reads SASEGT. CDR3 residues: CASSEAKLLAVKYF. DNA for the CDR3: TGTGCCAGCAGTGAAGCTAAATTGCTAGCGGTAAAGTACTTC.

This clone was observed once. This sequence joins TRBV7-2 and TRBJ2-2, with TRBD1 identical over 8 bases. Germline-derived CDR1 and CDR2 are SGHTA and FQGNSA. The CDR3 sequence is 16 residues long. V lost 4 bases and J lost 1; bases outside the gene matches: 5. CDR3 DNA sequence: TGTGCCAGCAGCTGGGTCGGGACAGGGAACACCGGGGAGCTGTTTTTT. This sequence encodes CASSWVGTGNTGELFF.

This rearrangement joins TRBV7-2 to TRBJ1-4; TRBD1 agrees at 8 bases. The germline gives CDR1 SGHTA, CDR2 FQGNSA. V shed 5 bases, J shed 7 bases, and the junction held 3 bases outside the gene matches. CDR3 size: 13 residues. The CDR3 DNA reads TGTGCCAGCAGCCCCGGGACAGGTGAAAAACTGTTTTTT. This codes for CASSPGTGEKLFF.

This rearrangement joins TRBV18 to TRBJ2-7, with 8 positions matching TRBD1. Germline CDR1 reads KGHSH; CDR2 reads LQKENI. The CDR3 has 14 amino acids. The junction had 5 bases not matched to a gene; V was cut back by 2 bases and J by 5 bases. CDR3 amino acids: CASSPGQGTHEQYF. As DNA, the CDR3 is TGTGCCAGCTCACCAGGACAGGGCACCCACGAGCAGTACTTC. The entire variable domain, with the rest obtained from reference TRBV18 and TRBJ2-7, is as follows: NAGVMQNPRHLVRRRGQEARLRCSPMKGHSHVYWYRQLPEEGLKFMVYLQKENIIDESGMPKERFSAEFPKEGPSILRIQQVVRGDSAAYFCASSPGQGTHEQYFGPGTRLTVT.

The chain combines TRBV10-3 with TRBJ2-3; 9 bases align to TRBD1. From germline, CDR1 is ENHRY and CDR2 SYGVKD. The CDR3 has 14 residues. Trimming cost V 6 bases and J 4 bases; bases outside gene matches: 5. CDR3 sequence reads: CAISLDRGPDTQYF. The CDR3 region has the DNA TGTGCCATCAGCCTGGACAGGGGCCCAGATACGCAGTATTTT.

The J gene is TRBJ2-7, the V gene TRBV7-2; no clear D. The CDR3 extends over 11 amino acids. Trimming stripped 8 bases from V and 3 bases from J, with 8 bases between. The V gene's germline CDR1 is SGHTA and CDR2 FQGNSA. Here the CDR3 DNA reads TGTGCCAGCTCCAGGAACTACGAGCAGTACTTC. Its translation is CASSRNYEQYF.

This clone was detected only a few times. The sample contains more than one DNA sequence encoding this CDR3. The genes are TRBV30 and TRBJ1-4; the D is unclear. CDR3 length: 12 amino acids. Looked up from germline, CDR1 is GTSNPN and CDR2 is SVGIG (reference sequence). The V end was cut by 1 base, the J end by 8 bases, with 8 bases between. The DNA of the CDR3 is TGTGCCTGGAGTGGGACCCCAGAAAAACTGTTTTTT. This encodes CAWSGTPEKLFF.

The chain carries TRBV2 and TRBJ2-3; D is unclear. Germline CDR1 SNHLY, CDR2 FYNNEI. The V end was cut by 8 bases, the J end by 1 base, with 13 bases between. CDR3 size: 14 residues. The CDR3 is CASQLIGGTDTQYF. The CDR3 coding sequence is TGTGCCAGCCAGCTCATAGGTGGCACAGATACGCAGTATTTT. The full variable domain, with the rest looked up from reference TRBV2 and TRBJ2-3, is EPEVTQTPSHQVTQMGQEVILRCVPISNHLYFYWYRQILGQKVEFLVSFYNNEISEKSEIFDDQFSVERPDGSNFTLKIRSTKLEDSAMYFCASQLIGGTDTQYFGPGTRLTVL.

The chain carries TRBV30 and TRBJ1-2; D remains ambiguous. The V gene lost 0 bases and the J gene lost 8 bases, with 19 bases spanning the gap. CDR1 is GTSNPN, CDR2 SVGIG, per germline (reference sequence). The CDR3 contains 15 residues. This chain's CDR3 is CAWSVPGGLTAGYTF. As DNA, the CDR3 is TGTGCCTGGAGTGTACCTGGCGGGCTTACTGCCGGCTACACCTTC. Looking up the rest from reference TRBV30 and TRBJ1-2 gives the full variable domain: SQTIHQWPATLVQPVGSPLSLECTVEGTSNPNLYWYRQAAGRGLQLLFYSVGIGQISSEVPQNLSASRPQDRQFILSSKKLLLSDSGFYLCAWSVPGGLTAGYTFGSGTRLTVV.

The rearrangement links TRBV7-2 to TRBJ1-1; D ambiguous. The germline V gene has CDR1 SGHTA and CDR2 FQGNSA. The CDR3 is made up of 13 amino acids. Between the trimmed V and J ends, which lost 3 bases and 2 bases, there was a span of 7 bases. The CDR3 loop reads CASSLQINTEAFF. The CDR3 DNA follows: TGTGCCAGCAGCTTGCAGATTAACACTGAAGCTTTCTTT. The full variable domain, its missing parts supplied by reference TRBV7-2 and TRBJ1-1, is GAGVSQSPSNKVTEKGKDVELRCDPISGHTALYWYRQSLGQGLEFLIYFQGNSAPDKSGLPSDRFSAERTGGSVSTLTIQRTQQEDSAVYLCASSLQINTEAFFGQGTRLTVV.

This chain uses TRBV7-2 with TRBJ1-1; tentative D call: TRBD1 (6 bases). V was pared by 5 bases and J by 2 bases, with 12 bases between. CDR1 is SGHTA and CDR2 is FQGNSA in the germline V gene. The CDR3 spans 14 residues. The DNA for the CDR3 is TGTGCCAGCAGCACAAGGACAGTTAACACTGAAGCTTTCTTT. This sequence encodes CASSTRTVNTEAFF.

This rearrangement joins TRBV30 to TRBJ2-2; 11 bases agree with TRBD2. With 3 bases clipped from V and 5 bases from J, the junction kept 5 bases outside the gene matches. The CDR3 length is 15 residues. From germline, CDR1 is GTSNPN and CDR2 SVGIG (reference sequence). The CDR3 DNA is TGTGCCTGGAGAACGACTAGCGGGACGACCGGGGAGCTGTTTTTT. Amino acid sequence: CAWRTTSGTTGELFF.